These T cell receptor beta chains were read from a single sample in a study of blood T cells in healthy people across ages. TCRdb reanalysed the 5' RACE reads using MiXCR and keeps one entry per CDR3 protein. The sample lists around 1,700,000 distinct CDR3 sequences; 28% were seen once. Sequencing was performed on blood. These receptors were obtained from a young woman in good health. Each CDR3 is given with its conserved first and last residue. Each record gives: V gene, CDR3 protein.

TRBV5-1 | CASSLATGGSTDTQYF
TRBV20-1 | CSASRQTGPYQETQYF
TRBV6-6 | CASSYVDRVNQPQHF
TRBV20-1 | CSASPWDQNTEAFF
TRBV20-1 | CSAREGYASPLHF
TRBV12-3/TRBV12-4 | CASSLSQGITASGDRYEQFF
TRBV7-3 | CASSPGTEPTEAFF
TRBV12-3/TRBV12-4 | CASSSHQTGRNEQYF
TRBV5-1 | CASSWDQLYGYTF
TRBV11-2 | CASSLDNTYNEQFF
TRBV7-8 | CASSSRDRAETQYF
TRBV4-2 | CASSQGRGKLVF
TRBV12-3/TRBV12-4 | CASSAQLGRGSNQPQHF
TRBV20-1 | CSARGAGASTDTQYF
TRBV20-1 | CLTGTRETQYF
TRBV3-1 | CASSAGRDWKIHGQYF
TRBV14 | CASSQLLDTEAFF
TRBV20-1 | CSARDGGRDTEAFF
TRBV20-1 | CSANLRGELFF
TRBV20-1 | CSAREWARNEQFF
TRBV7-9 | CASSSLGGNGSIYEQYF
TRBV20-1 | CSAGDATNYGYTF
TRBV14 | CASSQRKTGSYNEQFF
TRBV7-9 | CASSSGPRSYNEQFF
TRBV5-1 | CASRTAFTNTEAFF
TRBV5-1 | CASSFGEHTDTQYF
TRBV7-2 | CASSPGLTYYNEQFF
TRBV12-5 | CASGLGLARQETQYF
TRBV6-5 | CASRRVSGLATDTQYF
TRBV7-3 | CASSLGPGTSGGENTGELFF
TRBV30 | CAWSLQGVEAFF
TRBV12-3/TRBV12-4 | CASSHRDSGGYGEQFF
TRBV6-5 | CASSYSSKGLAGADTQYF
TRBV5-1 | CASSLGQEGGTDTQYF
TRBV9 | CASTETGVGYGYTF
TRBV6-1 | CASKPGQTSYEQYF
TRBV7-9 | CASSLPGPGGVQPQHF
TRBV29-1 | CSVTITYEQYF
TRBV5-1 | CASSGPPSYNEQFF
TRBV15 | CATSGASTDTQYF
TRBV29-1 | CSVRTGQNTEAFF
TRBV12-3/TRBV12-4 | CASTRAGGNTIYF
TRBV5-1 | CASSLRVSGFYTF
TRBV12-3/TRBV12-4 | CASSLNGAPPRNEQFF
TRBV27 | CASRAGTGSGYEQYF
TRBV5-1 | CASSLLPNQGLNTEAFF
TRBV24-1 | CATSDTTSGNPHEQFF
TRBV7-2 | CASSLQQGVAQYF
TRBV2 | CASPPLAGAYEQYF
TRBV12-3/TRBV12-4 | CASSRRRMGDYGYTF
TRBV20-1 | CSASGLAGIRNEQFF
TRBV7-3 | CASSPDQTGIREAFF
TRBV12-5 | CASGSTTGSSSYEQYF
TRBV10-3 | CAISVRDRYTF
TRBV2 | CASTRGLAGGQETQYF
TRBV15 | CATSRDRDIHQETQYF
TRBV6-1 | CVSSEGGGRGPGANVLTF
TRBV7-2 | CASSSNRADTQYF
TRBV5-5 | CASSLLDSGANVLTF
TRBV7-9 | CASSWDGAYGYTF